This TCR beta chain originates from a study of T cells after yellow fever vaccination. Study in general: Fractions with few cells were prepared using SMART-Seq v4 Ultra Low Input.

5'RACE template switching added a universal primer site and UMIs to TCR cDNA. TCRdb processed the 5' RACE reads anew with MiXCR; each CDR3 protein has one entry. The profile shows more than 65,000 distinct CDR3 sequences, more than 5.5% of them singletons. Whole-study findings and limits: The secondary response peaked faster, at day 5 versus 15, but was weaker. The CD4 compartment and the CD8 compartment contained a small share of clonotypes in common.

This clonotype was recorded a few times. Its specificity is unknown. V lost 4 bases and J 8 bases, leaving 14 bases between the germline ends. The length of the CDR3 is 14 residues. CDR1 is MGHRA and CDR2 is YSYEKL in the germline V gene. The sample was CD8+ T cells sorted from PBMCs, taken 10 days after the first yellow fever vaccination. J is TRBJ1-4 and V is TRBV4-1; unclear D gene. The clonotype comes from a man aged 18 to 35 who received the YFV17D yellow fever vaccine. The CDR3 DNA reads as TGCGCCAGCAGCCCCAGGACGAATCCGGAAAAACTGTTTTTT. Residues: CASSPRTNPEKLFF.